This T cell receptor beta chain was identified in a study of memory CD4+ T cells and cytomegalovirus serostatus. The sort gate was single viable CD3+CD4+CD8-CD45RO+ cells for memory CD4+ T cells. This table comes from immunoSEQ multiplex PCR, and its TCRdb copy is limited to in-frame clones, with some not included. The sample records 40,000 to 50,000 clones, around 80% being singletons. The V end was cut by 1 base, the J end by 2 bases, with 8 bases between. Germline V gene data show CDR1 as MNHNY and CDR2 as SVGAGI (reference sequence). This CDR3 region has 14 residues. J is TRBJ1-1 and V is TRBV6-6; tentative D call: TRBD1 (6 bases). Sequenced: memory CD4+ T cells from blood. This TCR derives from an adult in good health and CMV-seronegative. This CDR3 reads CASSYLQGNTEAFF. In DNA form, the CDR3 reads TGTGCCAGCAGTTACTTACAGGGCAACACTGAAGCTTTCTTT.